This TCR beta chain came from a study of blood T cell repertoires in COVID-19. Study at large: Collection of acute and convalescent COVID-19 samples took place in the United States, Italy and Spain. T cells, B-cell-depleted T cells, or PBMCs supplied cDNA or gDNA.

The CDR3 is made up of 11 amino acids. V lost 6 bases, J lost 4 bases, and 7 bases lay in between. Germline V CDR1 and CDR2: DFQATT, SNEGSKA (reference sequence). In the study's own analysis: Amplification from reference gene primers served as the basis for estimated nucleated cell counts. Profiled with immunoSEQ multiplex PCR; TCRdb holds only in-frame clones, not every one. That table furnishes V, J and clone size, whereas the DNA furnished D and trimming. The table records about 54,000 clones, roughly 80% of them present only once. The rearrangement links TRBV20-1 to TRBJ1-5; D remains ambiguous. This receptor was identified in a woman between 55 and 75 years old with acute or convalescent COVID-19. The sequenced material came from peripheral blood. For the CDR3, the DNA is TGCAGTGCGCGCGATAATCAGCCCCAGCATTTT. This encodes CSARDNQPQHF.